Sequencing of this T cell receptor beta chain was carried out in a study of patients and donors after allogeneic stem cell transplantation. TCRdb redid the calling of the RT-PCR reads with MiXCR, one entry per CDR3 protein. The sample contains about 200,000 distinct CDR3 sequences, around two fifths of which appear only once. This CDR3 spans 15 amino acids. J was trimmed by 2 bases and V by 4 bases; bases with no gene match: 6. Sequencing was done on a sample of blood, either unsorted or a sorted T cell fraction (not recorded which). This clonotype was sampled from a human donor who was either an allogeneic HSCT recipient or a stem cell or donor lymphocyte infusion donor (not recorded which). It is not recorded whose cells these are; they may come from a transplant donor. This chain links TRBV12-3 or TRBV12-4 with TRBJ2-7, with 9 bases matching TRBD1. CDR3 sequence: CASSSRQGGTYEQYF. CDR3 bases: TGTGCCAGCAGTTCTAGACAGGGGGGAACCTACGAGCAGTACTTC.